These 20 T cell receptor beta chains were sequenced from one sample in a study of cytomegalovirus exposure and HLA in healthy donors. Repertoires were generated with immunoSEQ multiplex PCR, while TCRdb's copy carries only in-frame clones and drops some. The sample lists about 140,000 clones, around 93% occurring once. Sequenced sample: PBMCs. The receptors shown here come from a man between 18 and 29 years old in good health and CMV-seropositive.

In its sample, this clone was seen a few times. The V gene is TRBV2, the J gene TRBJ1-2, with TRBD1 matching 8 bases. Germline V gene data show CDR1 as SNHLY and CDR2 as FYNNEI. V gave up 6 bases and J gave up 6 bases; unmatched junction bases: 3. The CDR3 is made up of 12 amino acids. CDR3 region: CASRLTGDGYTF. The DNA for the CDR3 is TGTGCCAGCAGACTGACAGGGGATGGCTACACCTTC.

The chain has TRBV9 and TRBJ1-3; perhaps TRBD1 as D (5 bases). CDR3 length equals 15 residues. V dropped 3 bases and J dropped 2 bases, with 12 bases sitting between them. The germline V gene encodes CDR1 SGDLS and CDR2 YYNGEE. DNA for the CDR3: TGTGCCAGCAGCGCGAGCAGGGCTACTGGAAACACCATATATTTT. Its translation: CASSASRATGNTIYF.

This clone was seen only once. The chain carries TRBV29-1 and TRBJ1-4; 7 bases map to TRBD1. With 6 bases clipped from V and 8 bases from J, the junction kept 6 bases outside the gene matches. The germline V gene has CDR1 SQVTM and CDR2 ANQGSEA. The CDR3 sequence is 12 residues long. The CDR3, as DNA: TGCAGCGTAAGGGACAGTATCGAAAAACTGTTTTTT. Its protein is CSVRDSIEKLFF.

The rearrangement uses TRBV5-5 and TRBJ1-2; tentative D call: TRBD1 (5 bases). This CDR3 has 14 residues. With 0 bases removed from V and 2 bases from J, the gap between germline ends came to 8 bases. Per germline, CDR1 SGHKS and CDR2 YYEKEE (reference sequence). CDR3 in amino acids: CASSLDAGNYGYTF. The CDR3, as DNA: TGTGCCAGCAGCTTGGACGCAGGGAACTATGGCTACACCTTC.

The chain combines TRBV15 with TRBJ2-2; 11 bases are a match to TRBD1. V was clipped by 0 bases and J by 5 bases; unmatched bases: 8. Germline V gene data show CDR1 as LNHNV and CDR2 as YYDKDF (reference sequence). This CDR3 has 18 amino acids. The CDR3 region has the DNA TGTGCCACCAGCAGAGATTCAGGACAGGGGGCGGGGACCGGGGAGCTGTTTTTT. Amino acid sequence: CATSRDSGQGAGTGELFF.

This chain connects TRBV7-9 to TRBJ2-7; the D gene is possibly TRBD2 (5 bases). Germline V gene data show CDR1 as SEHNR and CDR2 as FQNEAQ (reference sequence). The V end lost 5 bases, the J end lost 5 bases, and 13 bases lay between the germline ends. The CDR3 is made up of 13 amino acids. The CDR3 is CASSPRRDHEQYF. CDR3 bases: TGTGCCAGCAGCCCCCGACGGGATCACGAGCAGTACTTC.

The chain uses TRBV5-4 and TRBJ1-2; no definite D call. Germline assignment: CDR1 SGHNT and CDR2 YYREEE (reference sequence). The CDR3 has 13 amino acids. Between the trimmed V and J ends, which lost 0 bases and 8 bases, there was a span of 11 bases. The CDR3 is CASSLELFGGYTF. The CDR3 DNA sequence: TGTGCCAGCAGCTTGGAGCTATTCGGGGGCTACACCTTC.

The chain recombines TRBV13 with TRBJ2-3, with TRBD1 as a possible D gene (5 bases). The germline CDR1 and CDR2 sequences are PRHDT and FYEKMQ (reference sequence). The CDR3 runs 17 residues. Trimming took 4 bases from V and 1 from J, leaving 18 bases between them. The CDR3 nucleotides read TGTGCCAGCAGCTCCACTGGGGCAGAGAAGGGCACAGATACGCAGTATTTT. Translating it yields CASSSTGAEKGTDTQYF.

This clone has a single count. This chain uses TRBV9 with TRBJ2-1; 9 positions match TRBD1. The J segment lost 7 bases and the V segment lost 7 bases, leaving 9 bases of the junction unmatched. This CDR3 is 14 amino acids long. Germline V lookup: CDR1 SGDLS, CDR2 YYNGEE. The CDR3 loop is CASCPGQGDNEQFF. CDR3 sequence (DNA): TGTGCCAGCTGCCCGGGACAGGGTGATAATGAGCAGTTCTTC. Filled out from reference TRBV9 and TRBJ2-1, the complete variable domain reads DSGVTQTPKHLITATGQRVTLRCSPRSGDLSVYWYQQSLDQGLQFLIQYYNGEERAKGNILERFSAQQFPDLHSELNLSSLELGDSALYFCASCPGQGDNEQFFGPGTRLTVL.

In its sample, this clone was seen a few times. The chain couples TRBV27 to TRBJ2-3; 9 bases line up with TRBD2. The V and J ends lost 1 base and 4 bases, in that order; junction bases with no gene match: 6. Germline CDR1 reads MNHEY; CDR2 reads SMNVEV (reference sequence). This CDR3 comprises 16 residues. Here the CDR3 reads CASSLWAGGFPDTQYF. DNA for the CDR3: TGTGCCAGCAGTTTATGGGCGGGAGGGTTTCCAGATACGCAGTATTTT.

V usage is TRBV18 and J usage is TRBJ2-1; 9 bases fit TRBD1. Germline values: CDR1 KGHSH, CDR2 LQKENI. Unmatched junction bases numbered 1, after V lost 3 bases and J lost 10 bases. The CDR3 consists of 12 residues. DNA for the CDR3: TGTGCCAGCTCACCGACAGGGGGAGAGCAGTTCTTC. Amino acids: CASSPTGGEQFF.

A single count supports this clone. The gene calls are TRBV11-2 and TRBJ2-3; TRBD2 aligns across 9 bases. Trimming at V came to 1 base and at J to 11 bases, leaving 10 bases not matched to a gene. The germline gives CDR1 SGHAT, CDR2 FQNNGV. CDR3 length equals 15 residues. This CDR3 is CASSLGASGTRRQYF. The CDR3 DNA is TGTGCCAGCAGCTTAGGAGCTAGCGGGACAAGGAGGCAGTATTTT.

The chain recombines TRBV11-2 with TRBJ2-7; possibly TRBD2 for D (6 bases). This CDR3 region has 15 residues. Trimming stripped 0 bases from V and 0 bases from J, with 9 bases between. Looked up from germline, CDR1 is SGHAT and CDR2 is FQNNGV. Here the CDR3 DNA reads TGTGCCAGCAGCTTAGAGGGAGGACTCTCCTACGAGCAGTACTTC. Protein: CASSLEGGLSYEQYF.

The V call is TRBV2, the J call TRBJ1-1; D ambiguous. There are 15 residues in the CDR3. CDR1 is SNHLY and CDR2 is FYNNEI in the germline V gene. The V end lost 2 bases, the J end lost 0 bases, and 10 bases lay between the germline ends. The DNA for the CDR3 is TGTGCCAGCAGTGAATGGGCAGAAATGAACACTGAAGCTTTCTTT. This encodes CASSEWAEMNTEAFF.

The chain links TRBV2 to TRBJ1-5; 8 bases map to TRBD1. With V trimmed by 1 base and J by 4 bases, 6 bases remained unmatched. This CDR3 contains 16 residues. Germline CDR1 and CDR2: SNHLY and FYNNEI. The DNA for the CDR3 is TGTGCCAGCAGTGAAGGGGGACAGGTGTCGAATCAGCCCCAGCATTTT. The encoded protein is CASSEGGQVSNQPQHF.

V is TRBV5-1 and J is TRBJ2-7, with D possibly being TRBD1 (6 bases). V gave up 2 bases and J gave up 5 bases, with 14 bases separating them. The CDR3 consists of 14 residues. Germline V gives CDR1 SGHRS, CDR2 YFSETQ. The CDR3 sequence: CASSFGQMPDEQYF. The CDR3 DNA reads TGCGCCAGCAGCTTTGGACAGATGCCGGACGAGCAGTACTTC.

This chain connects TRBV2 to TRBJ2-5; 8 nucleotides match TRBD2. With V trimmed by 6 bases and J by 5 bases, 2 bases remained unmatched. The germline gives CDR1 SNHLY, CDR2 FYNNEI. The CDR3 consists of 12 residues. This CDR3 is CASSGTRETQYF. The CDR3 DNA sequence: TGTGCCAGCAGCGGGACTAGGGAGACCCAGTACTTC.

The table lists this clone with a few counts. This chain links TRBV18 with TRBJ2-5; TRBD2 matches at 16 bases. The germline gives CDR1 KGHSH, CDR2 LQKENI. The CDR3 extends over 18 amino acids. V trimming: 3 bases; J trimming: 2 bases; junction bases outside the gene matches: 6. CDR3 in DNA: TGTGCCAGCTCACCCACGGGACTAGCGGGAGGGCTACAAGAGACCCAGTACTTC. Translated: CASSPTGLAGGLQETQYF.

The chain combines TRBV11-2 with TRBJ1-1, with D possibly TRBD1 on 5 matching bases. Trimming cost V 3 bases and J 4 bases, with 15 bases left between them. The CDR3 length is 15 residues. The germline gives CDR1 SGHAT, CDR2 FQNNGV. Here the CDR3 DNA reads TGTGCCAGCAGCTTGTATTCAGGGTTGGGCACTGAAGCTTTCTTT. Amino acid sequence: CASSLYSGLGTEAFF.

V gene TRBV11-2 combines with J gene TRBJ2-5, with D tentatively TRBD1 (7 bases). The CDR3 sequence is 16 residues long. V dropped 5 bases and J dropped 6 bases, with 22 bases sitting between them. Germline V CDR1 and CDR2: SGHAT, FQNNGV. The CDR3 loop is CASSPTITGAGKTQYF. The CDR3 nucleotides are TGTGCCAGCAGCCCAACTATCACAGGGGCGGGGAAGACCCAGTACTTC.